This T cell receptor (beta chain) was recorded in a study of T cells in Graves' hyperthyroidism and ophthalmopathy (dated by TCRdb to about 2019). As for the study more broadly: Peripheral blood samples were taken at initial diagnosis, before any treatment was given. TCR V-J signatures able to tell the groups apart were searched for in a discovery cohort of 90 to 100 patients, of whom about 40 had Graves' ophthalmopathy and roughly 57 had stable Graves' hyperthyroidism. An independent validation cohort of 18 to 20 hyperthyroidism patients and about 16 patients who later progressed to ophthalmopathy tested prospective prediction of ophthalmopathy. The 95 to 100 discovery patients were randomly divided into training and test sets at a 7:3 ratio. Thyroid tissue and blood T-cell repertoires from several Graves' hyperthyroidism patients were also compared in the study. Once sampling was done, hyperthyroidism patients were given methimazole at a starting dose of 30 mg daily, whereas ophthalmopathy patients were given high-dose intravenous methylprednisolone. The paper reports TCR Vbeta CDR3 sequencing of some 140 peripheral blood samples: some 44 ophthalmopathy, roughly 74 hyperthyroidism and 17 progressor patients. Study-wide conclusions, independent of this receptor: In validation, progression to ophthalmopathy was predicted by the model with 70.59% sensitivity and roughly 76% specificity, a median of about 6 months before onset. Most expanded thyroid clonotypes (frequency above 0.001) were also detected in blood, a finding suggesting that blood repertoires may reflect thyroid immune responses. In cross-validation, a model built on a 13 V-J signature told ophthalmopathy apart from stable hyperthyroidism with less than 90% sensitivity and roughly 83% specificity, and in testing the same model reached 80%/75%. No statistical method was used to fix the sample size in advance, and group allocation was not hidden from the investigators.

Amplification of TCR beta CDR3 regions was carried out from RNA transcripts. The TCR CDR3 was subjected to a first round of RT-PCR using the HTBI primer set and the Qiagen OneStep RT-PCR kit. Libraries were constructed in a second round of multiplex PCR, after which size selection and purification were performed. Paired-end sequencing of the libraries was performed with 100 bp reads on an Illumina HiSeq2000. The study's own analysis went as follows. Raw data were processed with SOAPnuke, discarding reads with adapters, uncalled bases, mean Phred below 15, or no exact constant-primer or identifier match. COPE v1.2.5 was used to merge high-quality paired reads, and clonotypes were defined as unique nucleotide sequences. MiTCR v1.1 was used to align the clonotypes against IMGT TRBV, TRBD and TRBJ reference segments. Only V-J combinations with frequency above 0.0001, covering roughly 99% of repertoires, were analysed. A TCS score was defined as the ratio of F50 (clonal expansion) to E x V (chaos), with BLOSUM62-based TCRdist applied between CDR3 peptides within each V-J. Welch's t-statistics and random forest reduced roughly 540 V-J features to 13, which were used in a naive Bayes classifier (R e1071). Starting from the raw public reads, TCRdb applied fastp trimming at Q25, assembled clones with MiXCR and retained in-frame beta chains. Every entry covers one CDR3 protein and lists the most common genes and DNA from its rows. The authors' filters were not applied to this entry. For this sample there are 300,000 to 450,000 distinct CDR3 sequences; 15% to 20% appear just once. The ten top clones hold 15% to 19% of the sample.

Moderately to severely active disease, a Clinical Activity Score of at least 3, a NOSPECS grade of at least 4, and a duration under 3 months were present in ophthalmopathy patients. Exclusion was applied to patients with uncontrolled infections, other autoimmune diseases, pregnancy or lactation. Diagnoses were based on clinical symptoms, serum thyroxine and TRAb, thyroid ultrasound and orbital computed tomography. PBMCs were isolated from roughly 10 ml of fresh peripheral blood by Ficoll-Paque density gradient centrifugation. Trizol reagent was used to extract total RNA, and RNA quality was then checked on an Agilent 2100 Bioanalyzer. This clonotype appeared many times. Its antigen specificity is not known. Per-base qualities were not stored, and no clone one base away is much larger. Trimming takes 2 bases from V and 4 bases from J, and the germline ends sit 8 bases apart. Counted from cysteine to phenylalanine, this CDR3 has 13 amino acids. Only the CDR3 portion is preserved as DNA: 39 bases, with reading frame beginning at the first base. CDR1 and CDR2 were assigned from the germline V gene as MNHEY and SVGAGI.

The rearrangement joined TRBV6-5 to TRBJ1-1; the D gene cannot be named for sure. Sequencing was carried out using blood. The sequence derives from a woman between 40 and 55 years old with Graves' ophthalmopathy. In nucleotides, the sequence is TGTGCCAGCAGTTACGCGGTCGGCACTGAAGCTTTCTTT. Its product reads: CASSYAVGTEAFF.